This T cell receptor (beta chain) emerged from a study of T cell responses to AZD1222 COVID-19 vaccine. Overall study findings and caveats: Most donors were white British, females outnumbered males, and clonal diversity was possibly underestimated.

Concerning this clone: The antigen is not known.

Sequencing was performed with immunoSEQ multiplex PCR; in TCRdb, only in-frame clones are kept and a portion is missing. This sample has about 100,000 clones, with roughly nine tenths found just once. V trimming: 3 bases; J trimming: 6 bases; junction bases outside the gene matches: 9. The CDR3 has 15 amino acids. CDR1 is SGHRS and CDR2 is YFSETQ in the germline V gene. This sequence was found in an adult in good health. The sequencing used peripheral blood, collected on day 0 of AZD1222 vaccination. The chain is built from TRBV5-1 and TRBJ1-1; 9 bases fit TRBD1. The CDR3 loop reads CASSSRQGVTSEAFF. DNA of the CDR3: TGCGCCAGCAGCTCCCGACAGGGGGTGACCTCTGAAGCTTTCTTT.